This T cell receptor (beta chain) was sequenced for a study of T-cell reconstitution after alpha-beta-depleted transplantation in children. This clonotype was counted ten times or more. TCRbeta library preparation incorporated unique molecular identifiers. Each CDR3 protein gets one entry after TCRdb re-called the PCR reads with MiXCR. The sample lists some 220,000 distinct CDR3 sequences; roughly 11% were seen once. The TCR was taken from a child younger than two with acute myeloid leukemia, due to receive a stem cell transplant. Sequencing used PBMCs, obtained before TCRalphabeta/CD19-depleted stem cell transplant.

For the CDR3, the DNA is TGTGCCAGCAGTGATGGGCAGGGCATAAACTATGGCTACACCTTC. It codes for CASSDGQGINYGYTF. V usage is TRBV6-1 and J usage is TRBJ1-2, with a tentative D call TRBD1 (5 bases). This CDR3 comprises 15 residues. Germline-derived CDR1 and CDR2 are MNHNS and SASEGT. V gave up 3 bases and J gave up 2 bases, with 13 bases separating them.